These 27 T cell receptor beta chains came from one sample sequenced in a study of chemoradiotherapy in HPV16-positive cancers. The data were produced by immunoSEQ multiplex PCR, yet TCRdb's version contains in-frame clones alone and is incomplete. Of tens of thousands of clones in the sample, about 92% were seen once. Sequenced here: blood, sampled from a patient who underwent chemoradiotherapy. The source is a human donor with HPV-associated anogenital cancer.

This clone was found once. The chain carries TRBV9 and TRBJ2-3; 8 bases match TRBD2. This CDR3 region has 17 residues. Germline CDR1 reads SGDLS; CDR2 reads YYNGEE. Trimming took 0 bases from V and 1 from J; bases not matched to a gene: 7. CDR3 coding DNA: TGTGCCAGCAGCGTAGCGGGGGGGCCTGGTGGCACAGATACGCAGTATTTT. Its translation: CASSVAGGPGGTDTQYF.

The chain joins TRBV6-1 to TRBJ1-5, with D possibly TRBD1 on 6 matching bases. The ends were cut back, 5 bases at V and 3 bases at J, with 14 bases in the middle. The CDR3 contains 15 residues. Germline V gene sequence: CDR1 MNHNS, CDR2 SASEGT. CDR3 region: CASSFRQANNQPQHF. CDR3 sequence (DNA): TGTGCCAGCAGTTTCAGACAGGCCAACAATCAGCCCCAGCATTTT.

The V call is TRBV6-5, the J call TRBJ1-2; tentative D call: TRBD1 (5 bases). Germline V gene data show CDR1 as MNHEY and CDR2 as SVGAGI. The V and J ends lost 7 bases and 4 bases respectively, with 7 bases between them. This CDR3 has 11 amino acids. Here the CDR3 reads CASNGAYGYTF. The CDR3 coding sequence is TGTGCCAGCAACGGGGCCTATGGCTACACCTTC.

The V and J genes are TRBV5-1 and TRBJ1-1; 8 bases are shared with TRBD1. Germline-derived CDR1 and CDR2 are SGHRS and YFSETQ. Losses at the gene ends were 0 bases for V and 9 bases for J; bases not matched to a gene: 10. The CDR3 is made up of 15 amino acids. The CDR3: CASSLGQGSSRKAFF. CDR3 DNA: TGCGCCAGCAGCTTGGGACAGGGGTCTTCGAGGAAAGCTTTCTTT. Full variable domain (missing parts from reference TRBV5-1 and TRBJ1-1): KAGVTQTPRYLIKTRGQQVTLSCSPISGHRSVSWYQQTPGQGLQFLFEYFSETQRNKGNFPGRFSGRQFSNSRSEMNVSTLELGDSALYLCASSLGQGSSRKAFFGQGTRLTVV.

Note on this clone: An end of the junction does not agree with germline; a read error may underlie this. The chain recombines TRBV7-7 with TRBJ1-4, with 10 nucleotides matching TRBD1. Germline CDR1 is SSHAT and CDR2 is FNYEAQ (reference sequence). This CDR3 contains 15 residues. The CDR3 loop reads CASSPGTGAREKLFF. In nucleotides, the CDR3 is TGTGCTAGCAGCCCCGGGACAGGGGCTCGTGAAAAACTGTTTTTT.

V is TRBV4-3 and J is TRBJ1-2; 7 bases align to TRBD1. Unmatched junction bases numbered 6, after V lost 6 bases and J lost 2 bases. The CDR3 runs 14 residues. CDR1 and CDR2 from the germline V gene are LGHNA and YSLEER. The CDR3 DNA sequence: TGCGCCAGCAGTGGCCAGGGACAGAACTATGGCTACACCTTC. Residues: CASSGQGQNYGYTF.

This chain connects TRBV4-3 to TRBJ1-4; the D is unclear. V was clipped by 1 base and J by 7 bases, with 13 bases between them. Looked up from germline, CDR1 is LGHNA and CDR2 is YSLEER. The CDR3 has 15 amino acids. CDR3 DNA sequence: TGCGCCAGCAGCCAAGGTGGCAGAGGTGGTGAAAAACTGTTTTTT. Translated, it gives CASSQGGRGGEKLFF.

V usage is TRBV4-3 and J usage is TRBJ1-1; possible D gene TRBD1, 5 bases. The germline V gene has CDR1 LGHNA and CDR2 YSLEER. Trimming removed 0 bases from V and 1 base from J, with 12 bases in between. The CDR3 is made up of 16 amino acids. DNA for the CDR3: TGCGCCAGCAGCCAAGATCTGCAGGGCGGGAACACTGAAGCTTTCTTT. The encoded protein is CASSQDLQGGNTEAFF.

V gene TRBV6-1 combines with J gene TRBJ2-2; TRBD1 aligns across 7 bases. V lost 10 bases, J lost 6 bases, and 8 bases stayed unmatched. The CDR3 sequence is 13 residues long. Germline V gene data show CDR1 as MNHNS and CDR2 as SASEGT. CDR3 protein: CATRQGAPGELFF. In DNA, the CDR3 is TGTGCCACCCGACAGGGAGCCCCCGGGGAGCTGTTTTTT.

The chain joins TRBV5-5 to TRBJ2-1; D call uncertain. Germline V lookup: CDR1 SGHKS, CDR2 YYEKEE (reference sequence). The CDR3 has 12 residues. Trimming took off 2 bases at V and 12 bases at J, with 12 bases between the two ends. For the CDR3, the DNA is TGTGCCAGCAGCTTAGAAGAGAACATGCAGTTCTTC. This codes for CASSLEENMQFF. The whole variable domain, filled in from reference TRBV5-5 and TRBJ2-1, reads DAGVTQSPTHLIKTRGQQVTLRCSPISGHKSVSWYQQVLGQGPQFIFQYYEKEERGRGNFPDRFSARQFPNYSSELNVNALLLGDSALYLCASSLEENMQFFGPGTRLTVL.

This CDR3 is CAWSVTGYEQYF. CDR3 in DNA: TGTGCCTGGAGTGTCACTGGCTACGAGCAGTACTTC. The V call is TRBV30, the J call TRBJ2-7; D is uncertain. Germline CDR1 GTSNPN, CDR2 SVGIG (reference sequence). The CDR3 sequence is 12 residues long. The V and J ends lost 0 bases and 3 bases respectively, with 6 bases between them.

The gene calls are TRBV19 and TRBJ2-5, with TRBD1 matching over 7 bases. The V and J ends lost 1 base and 2 bases, in that order; junction bases with no gene match: 1. The CDR3 length is 14 residues. Germline values: CDR1 LNHDA, CDR2 SQIVND (reference sequence). As DNA, the CDR3 is TGTGCCAGTAGTATAGTACAGGGGCAAGAGACCCAGTACTTC. Encoded protein: CASSIVQGQETQYF.

The chain employs TRBV29-1 and TRBJ2-7, with D perhaps TRBD1 (6 bases). Per the germline V gene, CDR1 is SQVTM and CDR2 is ANQGSEA. The CDR3 has 13 amino acids. Trimming removed 4 bases from V and 3 bases from J, with 13 bases in between. In DNA, the CDR3 is TGCAGCGTTGGGGACACAGGGAGCTACGAGCAGTACTTC. Its translation: CSVGDTGSYEQYF.

V gene TRBV30 combines with J gene TRBJ1-1; a weak D match, TRBD1 (6 bases). The CDR3 spans 14 residues. The V end was cut by 4 bases, the J end by 1 base, with 13 bases between. Germline V gives CDR1 GTSNPN, CDR2 SVGIG (reference sequence). The CDR3 nucleotides read TGTGCCTGGAATTGGGGGGCAACGAACACTGAAGCTTTCTTT. This sequence encodes CAWNWGATNTEAFF.

The V and J genes are TRBV9 and TRBJ2-1; tentatively, D is TRBD2 (5 bases). V shed 0 bases and J shed 9 bases, with 16 bases lying between them. This CDR3 spans 15 amino acids. Germline CDR1 SGDLS, CDR2 YYNGEE. CDR3 DNA: TGTGCCAGCAGCGTAGGAGGGAGCCCTGTGGGTGAGCAGTTCTTC. Its translation: CASSVGGSPVGEQFF.

V usage is TRBV5-8 and J usage is TRBJ1-1, with D unresolved. The CDR3 is 15 amino acids. V was clipped by 5 bases and J by 6 bases, with 20 bases between them. Germline CDR1 and CDR2: SGHTS and YDEGEE. In DNA form, the CDR3 reads TGTGCCAGCAGTCATTCATTGGGCGCCAGGCCTGAAGCTTTCTTT. This translates into CASSHSLGARPEAFF. The variable domain in full, completed from reference TRBV5-8 and TRBJ1-1, reads EAGVTQSPTHLIKTRGQQATLRCSPISGHTSVYWYQQALGLGLQFLLWYDEGEERNRGNFPPRFSGRQFPNYSSELNVNALELEDSALYLCASSHSLGARPEAFFGQGTRLTVV.

This clone was seen just once. This chain uses TRBV11-2 with TRBJ2-3; D not resolved. Germline-derived CDR1 and CDR2 are SGHAT and FQNNGV. The CDR3 is made up of 12 amino acids. Trimming left V 2 bases short and J 11 bases short, with 11 bases between. CDR3 residues: CASSLPDMRQYF. CDR3 nucleotides: TGTGCCAGCAGCTTACCAGACATGAGGCAGTATTTT.

The rearrangement links TRBV5-1 to TRBJ2-6; 9 bases line up with TRBD1. Looked up from germline, CDR1 is SGHRS and CDR2 is YFSETQ. CDR3 size: 19 residues. V lost 3 bases and J lost 0; bases outside the gene matches: 10. In DNA form, the CDR3 reads TGCGCCAGCAGCTCGCAACAGGGGGCCACCCGCTCTGGGGCCAACGTCCTGACTTTC. This gives the protein CASSSQQGATRSGANVLTF.

This chain joins TRBV13 and TRBJ2-1; 8 positions match TRBD1. The J segment lost 7 bases and the V segment lost 0 bases, leaving 5 bases of the junction unmatched. The length of the CDR3 is 15 residues. Germline values: CDR1 PRHDT, CDR2 FYEKMQ (reference sequence). CDR3 in DNA: TGTGCCAGCAGCTTAGGATGGACAGGGAAAAATGAGCAGTTCTTC. Encoded protein: CASSLGWTGKNEQFF.

The rearrangement joins TRBV5-4 to TRBJ1-2; D may be TRBD1 (6 bases). Looked up from germline, CDR1 is SGHNT and CDR2 is YYREEE (reference sequence). With 2 bases removed from V and 8 bases from J, the gap between germline ends came to 13 bases. This CDR3 contains 13 residues. The CDR3 DNA follows: TGTGCCAGCAGCTTCCCAAGACAGGTGGGCTACACCTTC. It is translated as CASSFPRQVGYTF.

The chain couples TRBV4-1 to TRBJ1-5, with 10 bases identical to TRBD1. This CDR3 comprises 14 residues. The V gene end was trimmed by 5 bases and the J gene end by 4 bases; junction bases not matched to a gene: 2. CDR1 and CDR2 from the germline V gene are MGHRA and YSYEKL. CDR3 bases: TGCGCCAGCAGCGGACAGGGGGTTAATCAGCCCCAGCATTTT. This gives the protein CASSGQGVNQPQHF.

The J gene is TRBJ2-3, the V gene TRBV7-7, with D perhaps assigned TRBD1 or TRBD2 (5 bases each). Germline CDR1 reads SSHAT; CDR2 reads FNYEAQ (reference sequence). Trimming shortened V by 4 bases and J by 3 bases, and 20 bases separated the two germline ends. The CDR3 is 17 residues long. In DNA form, the CDR3 reads TGTGCCAGCAGCTACCTTCCCGCAGGGAGAGGAACAGATACGCAGTATTTT. Amino acid sequence: CASSYLPAGRGTDTQYF.

The V call is TRBV15, the J call TRBJ1-1; unclear D gene. CDR3 length: 14 amino acids. The V end lost 0 bases, the J end lost 2 bases, and 7 bases lay between the germline ends. Germline-derived CDR1 and CDR2 are LNHNV and YYDKDF (reference sequence). The CDR3 region is CATSRDRSNTEAFF. DNA for the CDR3: TGTGCCACCAGCAGAGATCGAAGCAACACTGAAGCTTTCTTT. The variable domain in full, completed from reference TRBV15 and TRBJ1-1, reads DAMVIQNPRYQVTQFGKPVTLSCSQTLNHNVMYWYQQKSSQAPKLLFHYYDKDFNNEADTPDNFQSRRPNTSFCFLDIRSPGLGDTAMYLCATSRDRSNTEAFFGQGTRLTVV.

The CDR3 reads CASKVYSNQPQHF. The CDR3 DNA is TGTGCCAGCAAGGTTTATAGCAATCAGCCCCAGCATTTT. This sequence joins TRBV6-5 and TRBJ1-5, with no clear D. Germline V gene data show CDR1 as MNHEY and CDR2 as SVGAGI. V was clipped by 7 bases and J by 0 bases, with 7 bases between them. The CDR3 runs 13 residues.

This clone turned up a few times. This rearrangement joins TRBV4-1 to TRBJ1-5; D is possibly TRBD1 (6 bases). Germline V CDR1 and CDR2: MGHRA, YSYEKL. The length of the CDR3 is 18 residues. V dropped 1 base and J dropped 5 bases, with 21 bases sitting between them. CDR3 sequence: CASSQVGRQARGYQPQHF. CDR3 nucleotide sequence: TGCGCCAGCAGCCAAGTGGGACGACAGGCGCGAGGGTATCAGCCCCAGCATTTT.

The V gene is TRBV2, the J gene TRBJ1-4, with D perhaps matching TRBD1 (6 bases). Germline assignment: CDR1 SNHLY and CDR2 FYNNEI. The V end lost 2 bases, the J end lost 0 bases, and 13 bases lay between the germline ends. The CDR3 extends over 17 amino acids. The DNA of the CDR3 is TGTGCCAGCAGTGAAACAGGGTCCCCAGCAACTAATGAAAAACTGTTTTTT. Residues: CASSETGSPATNEKLFF.

The rearrangement uses TRBV6-5 and TRBJ1-2, with 10 nucleotides matching TRBD1. The CDR3 covers 16 residues. Germline trimming cut 2 bases from V and 4 bases from J; bases unmatched to any gene: 7. Germline loops: CDR1 MNHEY, CDR2 SVGAGI. CDR3 amino acids: CASSYIRTGGGYGYTF. In nucleotides, the CDR3 is TGTGCCAGCAGTTACATCCGGACAGGGGGAGGCTATGGCTACACCTTC.